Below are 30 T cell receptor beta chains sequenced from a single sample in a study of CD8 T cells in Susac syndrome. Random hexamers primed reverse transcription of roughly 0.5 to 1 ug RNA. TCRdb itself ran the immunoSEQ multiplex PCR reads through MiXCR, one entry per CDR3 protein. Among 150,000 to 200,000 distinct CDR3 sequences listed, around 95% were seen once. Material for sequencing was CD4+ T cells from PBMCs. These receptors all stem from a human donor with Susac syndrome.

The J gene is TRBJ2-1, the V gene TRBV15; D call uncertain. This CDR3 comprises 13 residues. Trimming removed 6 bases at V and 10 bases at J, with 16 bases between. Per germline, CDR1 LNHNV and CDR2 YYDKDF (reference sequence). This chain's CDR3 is CATSPGRSMEQFF. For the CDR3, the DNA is TGTGCCACCAGTCCAGGACGGTCAATGGAGCAGTTCTTC.

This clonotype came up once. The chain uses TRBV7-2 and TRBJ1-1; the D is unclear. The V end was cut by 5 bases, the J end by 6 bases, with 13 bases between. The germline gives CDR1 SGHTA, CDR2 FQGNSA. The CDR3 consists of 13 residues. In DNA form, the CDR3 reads TGTGCCAGCAGCCCTTATTGGCGGGCTGAAGCTTTCTTT. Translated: CASSPYWRAEAFF.

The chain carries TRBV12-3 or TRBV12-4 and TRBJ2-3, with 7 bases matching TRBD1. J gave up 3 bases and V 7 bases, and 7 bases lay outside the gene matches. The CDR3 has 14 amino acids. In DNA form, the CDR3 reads TGTGCCAGCACGACAGGGTGGTTGACAGATACGCAGTATTTT. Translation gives CASTTGWLTDTQYF.

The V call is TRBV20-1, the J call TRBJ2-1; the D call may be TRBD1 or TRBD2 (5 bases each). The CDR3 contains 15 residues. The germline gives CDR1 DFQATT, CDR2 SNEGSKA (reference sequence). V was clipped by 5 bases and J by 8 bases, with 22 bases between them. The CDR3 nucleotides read TGCAGTGCTCCACCCGGGAATCTTGGGGGAGATGAGCAGTTCTTC. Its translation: CSAPPGNLGGDEQFF.

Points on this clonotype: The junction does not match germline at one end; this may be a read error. DNA of the CDR3: TGTGCTAGCAGCTTAAGCGTTCCAGATACGCAGTATTTT. Its protein product is CASSLSVPDTQYF. The V call is TRBV7-7, the J call TRBJ2-3; no clear D. The germline V gene encodes CDR1 SSHAT and CDR2 FNYEAQ (reference sequence). This CDR3 has 13 residues.

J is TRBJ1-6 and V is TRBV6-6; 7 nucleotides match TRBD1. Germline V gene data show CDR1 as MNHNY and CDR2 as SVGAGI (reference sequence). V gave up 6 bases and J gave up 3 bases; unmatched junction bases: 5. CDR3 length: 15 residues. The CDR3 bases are TGTGCCAGCAGAGGACAGGCCGTCTATAATTCACCCCTCCACTTT. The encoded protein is CASRGQAVYNSPLHF.

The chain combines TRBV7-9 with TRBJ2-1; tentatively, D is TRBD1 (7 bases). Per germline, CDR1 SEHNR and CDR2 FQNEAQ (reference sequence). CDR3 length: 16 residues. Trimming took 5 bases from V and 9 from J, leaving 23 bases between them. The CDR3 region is CASSTLDREVLGEQFF. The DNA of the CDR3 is TGTGCCAGCAGCACCCTCGACAGGGAGGTTTTGGGTGAGCAGTTCTTC.

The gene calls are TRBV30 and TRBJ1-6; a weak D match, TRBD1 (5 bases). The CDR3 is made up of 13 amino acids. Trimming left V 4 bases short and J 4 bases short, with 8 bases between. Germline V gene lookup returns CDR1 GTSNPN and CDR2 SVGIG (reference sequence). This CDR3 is CAWMGLYNSPLHF. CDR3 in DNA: TGTGCCTGGATGGGGCTATATAATTCACCCCTCCACTTT.

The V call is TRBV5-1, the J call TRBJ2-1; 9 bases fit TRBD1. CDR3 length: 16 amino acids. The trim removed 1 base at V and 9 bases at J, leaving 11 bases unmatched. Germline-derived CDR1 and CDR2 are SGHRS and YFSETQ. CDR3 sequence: CASSLYSGQGRVEQFF. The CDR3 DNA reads TGCGCCAGCAGCTTGTACTCGGGACAGGGAAGAGTTGAGCAGTTCTTC.

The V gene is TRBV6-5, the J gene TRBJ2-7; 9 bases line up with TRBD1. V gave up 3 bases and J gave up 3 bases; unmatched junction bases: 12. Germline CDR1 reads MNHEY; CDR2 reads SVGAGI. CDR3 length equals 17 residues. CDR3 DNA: TGTGCCAGCAGTTATTCAACCCGGACAGGGGACTTCTACGAGCAGTACTTC. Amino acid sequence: CASSYSTRTGDFYEQYF.

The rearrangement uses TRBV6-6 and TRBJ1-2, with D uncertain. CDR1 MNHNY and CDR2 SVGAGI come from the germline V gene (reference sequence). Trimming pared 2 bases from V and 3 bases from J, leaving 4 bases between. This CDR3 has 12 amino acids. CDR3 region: CASSYSDYGYTF. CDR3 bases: TGTGCCAGCAGTTACAGCGACTATGGCTACACCTTC.

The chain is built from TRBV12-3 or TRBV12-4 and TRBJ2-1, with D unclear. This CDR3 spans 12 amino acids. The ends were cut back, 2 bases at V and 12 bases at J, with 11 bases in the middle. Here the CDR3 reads CASSLPSARQFF. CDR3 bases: TGTGCCAGCAGTTTACCCTCAGCACGGCAGTTCTTC.

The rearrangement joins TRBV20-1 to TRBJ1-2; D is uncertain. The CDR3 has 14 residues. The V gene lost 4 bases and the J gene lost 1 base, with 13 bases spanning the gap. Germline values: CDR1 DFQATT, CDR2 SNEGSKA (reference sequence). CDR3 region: CSANFPPLNYGYTF. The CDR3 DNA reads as TGCAGTGCTAACTTTCCCCCCCTTAACTATGGCTACACCTTC.

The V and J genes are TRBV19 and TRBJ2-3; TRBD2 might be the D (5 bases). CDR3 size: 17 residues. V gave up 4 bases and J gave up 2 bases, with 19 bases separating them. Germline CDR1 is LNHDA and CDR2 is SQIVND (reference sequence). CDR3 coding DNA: TGTGCCAGTAGTACTCCGGACTCCCCTACTTACACAGATACGCAGTATTTT. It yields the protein CASSTPDSPTYTDTQYF.

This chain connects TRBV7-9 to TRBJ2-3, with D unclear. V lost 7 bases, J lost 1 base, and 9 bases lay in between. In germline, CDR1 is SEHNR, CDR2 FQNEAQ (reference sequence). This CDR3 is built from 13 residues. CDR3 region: CASTNPGTDTQYF. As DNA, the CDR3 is TGTGCCAGCACCAATCCGGGCACAGATACGCAGTATTTT.

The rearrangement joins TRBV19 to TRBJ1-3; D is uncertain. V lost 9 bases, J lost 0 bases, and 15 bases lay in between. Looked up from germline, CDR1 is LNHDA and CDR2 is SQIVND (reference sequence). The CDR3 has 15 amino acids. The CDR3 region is CASRGMASSGNTIYF. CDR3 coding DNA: TGTGCCAGCCGAGGGATGGCAAGCTCTGGAAACACCATATATTTT.

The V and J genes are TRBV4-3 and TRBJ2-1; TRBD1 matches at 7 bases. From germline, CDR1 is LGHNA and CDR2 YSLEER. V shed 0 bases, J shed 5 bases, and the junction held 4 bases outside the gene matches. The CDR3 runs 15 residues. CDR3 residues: CASSQEQTGNNEQFF. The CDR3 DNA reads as TGCGCCAGCAGCCAAGAACAGACAGGGAACAATGAGCAGTTCTTC.

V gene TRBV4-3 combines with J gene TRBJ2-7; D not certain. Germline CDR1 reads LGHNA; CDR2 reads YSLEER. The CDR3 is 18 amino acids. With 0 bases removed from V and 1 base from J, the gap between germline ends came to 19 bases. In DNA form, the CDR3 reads TGCGCCAGCAGCCAAGATTTTCAGAAGCTCACGGAGTCCTACGAGCAGTACTTC. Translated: CASSQDFQKLTESYEQYF.

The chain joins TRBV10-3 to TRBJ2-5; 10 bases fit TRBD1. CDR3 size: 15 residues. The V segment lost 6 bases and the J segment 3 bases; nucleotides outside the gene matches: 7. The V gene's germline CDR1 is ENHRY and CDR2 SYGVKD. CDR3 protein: CAIRLRDRGEETQYF. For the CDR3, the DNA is TGTGCCATCAGGCTGAGGGACAGGGGCGAAGAGACCCAGTACTTC.

The CDR3 protein is CASSLAFGNSPLHF. The CDR3, as DNA: TGTGCCAGCAGCTTAGCGTTCGGGAATTCACCCCTCCACTTT. The chain has TRBV7-2 and TRBJ1-6; D is unresolved. V was pared by 0 bases and J by 7 bases, with 7 bases between. This CDR3 has 14 residues. Per the germline V gene, CDR1 is SGHTA and CDR2 is FQGNSA.

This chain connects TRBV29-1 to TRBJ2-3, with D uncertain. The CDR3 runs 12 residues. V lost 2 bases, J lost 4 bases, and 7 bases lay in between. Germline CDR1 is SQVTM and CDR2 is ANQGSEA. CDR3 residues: CSVEREPDTQYF. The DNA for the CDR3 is TGCAGCGTTGAAAGAGAGCCAGATACGCAGTATTTT.

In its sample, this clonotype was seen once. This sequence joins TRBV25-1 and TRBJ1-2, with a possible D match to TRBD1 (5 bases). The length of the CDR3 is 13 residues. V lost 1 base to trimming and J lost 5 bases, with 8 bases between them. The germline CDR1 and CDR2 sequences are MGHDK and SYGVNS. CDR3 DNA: TGTGCCAGCAGTGAATCCGACAGATATGGCTACACCTTC. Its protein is CASSESDRYGYTF.

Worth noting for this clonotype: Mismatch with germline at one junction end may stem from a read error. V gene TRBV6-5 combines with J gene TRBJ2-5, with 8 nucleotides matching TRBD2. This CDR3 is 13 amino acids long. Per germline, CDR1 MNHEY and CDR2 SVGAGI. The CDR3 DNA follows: TGTGCCAGCAGCCGGGGGGGGCAAGGGACCCAGTACTTC. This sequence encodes CASSRGGQGTQYF.

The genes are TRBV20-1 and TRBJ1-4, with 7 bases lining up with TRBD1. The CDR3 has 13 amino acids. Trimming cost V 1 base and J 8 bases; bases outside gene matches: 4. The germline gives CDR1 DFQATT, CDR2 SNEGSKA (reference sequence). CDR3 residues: CSARVPGGEKLFF. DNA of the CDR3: TGCAGTGCTAGAGTGCCAGGGGGGGAAAAACTGTTTTTT.

In DNA form, the CDR3 reads TGTGCCAGCAGTTGGCAGCGGGGGGCCGGGGAGACCCAGTACTTC. Its translation is CASSWQRGAGETQYF. The gene calls are TRBV6-5 and TRBJ2-5; 9 bases are a match to TRBD2. The germline CDR1 and CDR2 sequences are MNHEY and SVGAGI. Losses at the gene ends were 4 bases for V and 5 bases for J; bases not matched to a gene: 8. There are 15 residues in the CDR3.

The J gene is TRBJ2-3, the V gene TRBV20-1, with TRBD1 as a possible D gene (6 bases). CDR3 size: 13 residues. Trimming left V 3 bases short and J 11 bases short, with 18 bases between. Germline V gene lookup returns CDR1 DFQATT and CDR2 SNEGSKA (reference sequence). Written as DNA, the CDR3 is TGCAGTGCTAGTAATAGGGTACAGGGACGGCAGTATTTT. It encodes CSASNRVQGRQYF.

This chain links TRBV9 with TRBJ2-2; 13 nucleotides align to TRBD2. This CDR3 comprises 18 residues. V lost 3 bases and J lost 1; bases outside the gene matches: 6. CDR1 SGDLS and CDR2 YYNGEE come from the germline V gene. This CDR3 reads CASSALAGGLRNTGELFF. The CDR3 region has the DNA TGTGCCAGCAGCGCACTAGCGGGGGGGCTTCGGAACACCGGGGAGCTGTTTTTT. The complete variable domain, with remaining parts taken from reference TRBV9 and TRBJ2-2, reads DSGVTQTPKHLITATGQRVTLRCSPRSGDLSVYWYQQSLDQGLQFLIQYYNGEERAKGNILERFSAQQFPDLHSELNLSSLELGDSALYFCASSALAGGLRNTGELFFGEGSRLTVL.

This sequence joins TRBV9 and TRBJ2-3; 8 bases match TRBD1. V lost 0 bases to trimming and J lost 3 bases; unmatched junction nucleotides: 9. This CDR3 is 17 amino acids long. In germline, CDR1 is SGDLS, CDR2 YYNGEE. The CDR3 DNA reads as TGTGCCAGCAGCGTAGCCTCCCAGGGGGCAGGAACAGATACGCAGTATTTT. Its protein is CASSVASQGAGTDTQYF.

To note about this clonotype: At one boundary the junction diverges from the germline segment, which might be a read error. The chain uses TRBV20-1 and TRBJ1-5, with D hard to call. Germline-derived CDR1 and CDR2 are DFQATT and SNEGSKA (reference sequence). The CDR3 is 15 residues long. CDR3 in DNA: TGCAGTGCCAGAGCCGGGTGGGCCAACAATCAGCCCCAGCATTTT. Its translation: CSARAGWANNQPQHF.

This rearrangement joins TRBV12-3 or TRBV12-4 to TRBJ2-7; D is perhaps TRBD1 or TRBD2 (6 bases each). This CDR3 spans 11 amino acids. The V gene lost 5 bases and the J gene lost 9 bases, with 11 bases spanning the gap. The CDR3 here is CASSLGGRQYF. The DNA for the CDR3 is TGTGCCAGCAGTCTGGGGGGCCGGCAGTACTTC.